A single sample gave rise to the 8 T cell receptor beta chains below, sequenced in a study of shared clonotypes between healthy human individuals (dated by TCRdb to about 2020). Library construction relied on the immunoSEQ multiplex PCR assay. What TCRdb holds here is the immuneACCESS table cut down to in-frame rearrangements. Part of the clones is not present; checked against another copy, under half of the missing clones reflect an unresolved V gene, and the others are unexplained. The sample table holds 2 million to 2.5 million clones, of which approximately 93% were seen once. The ten biggest clones cover about 0.34% of the sample. Input material: naive CD4+ T cells from PBMCs. The sample's cell subset or site label, in plain terms: CD45RA+ positively selected. Receptor source: a man aged 18 to 30 in good health. Some clones in this sample may be carry-over from other donors' samples.

A remark on this clone: Other nucleotide sequences from this sample produce the same CDR3. The V gene is TRBV28, the J gene TRBJ1-4, with D uncertain. V dropped 5 bases and J dropped 7 bases, with 5 bases sitting between them. Germline-derived CDR1 and CDR2 are MDHEN and SYDVKM. The CDR3 contains 11 residues. CDR3 coding DNA: TGTGCCAGCAGTACGGGTGAAAAACTGTTTTTT. Residues: CASSTGEKLFF.

The V gene is TRBV5-1, the J gene TRBJ1-1; 7 nucleotides line up with TRBD1. The CDR3 covers 18 residues. The V gene's germline CDR1 is SGHRS and CDR2 YFSETQ. J gave up 1 base and V 4 bases, and 16 bases lay outside the gene matches. CDR3 in amino acids: CASSREPTGPLKNTEAFF. In DNA form, the CDR3 reads TGCGCCAGCAGCCGCGAACCGACAGGGCCCCTTAAGAACACTGAAGCTTTCTTT.

This clone was found a few times. The CDR3 here is CASSALQGTGYTF. CDR3 nucleotides: TGTGCCAGCAGTGCACTACAGGGTACTGGCTACACCTTC. The chain is built from TRBV6-4 and TRBJ1-2; tentatively, D is TRBD1 (6 bases). The ends were cut back, 4 bases at V and 7 bases at J, with 13 bases in the middle. Germline CDR1 is MRHNA and CDR2 is SNTAGT. The CDR3 consists of 13 residues.

As regards this clone: This CDR3 is also generated by other DNA sequences in the sample. The V gene is TRBV9, the J gene TRBJ2-7; TRBD2 matches 7 bases. In germline, CDR1 is SGDLS, CDR2 YYNGEE. With 3 bases clipped from V and 1 base from J, the junction kept 4 bases outside the gene matches. This CDR3 comprises 14 residues. The CDR3 is CASSGGGSSYEQYF. The CDR3, as DNA: TGTGCCAGCAGCGGTGGCGGGAGTTCCTACGAGCAGTACTTC.

Of note for this clone: At one boundary the junction diverges from the germline segment, which might be a read error. The V and J genes are TRBV20-1 and TRBJ1-2; D is ambiguous. Germline-derived CDR1 and CDR2 are DFQATT and SNEGSKA (reference sequence). This CDR3 is built from 8 residues. CDR3 sequence: CSARVRSF. CDR3 DNA sequence: TGCAGTGCTAGAGTTCGGTCCTTC.

The V call is TRBV10-3, the J call TRBJ2-1; the match to TRBD2 covers 7 bases. The length of the CDR3 is 13 residues. V gave up 7 bases and J gave up 6 bases; unmatched junction bases: 6. CDR1 and CDR2 from the germline V gene are ENHRY and SYGVKD. DNA for the CDR3: TGTGCCATCACGGGCAGGGAGGGCAATGAGCAGTTCTTC. This gives the protein CAITGREGNEQFF.

This chain joins TRBV7-8 and TRBJ2-1; 10 bases align to TRBD2. The ends lost 5 bases at V and 6 bases at J; junction bases unmatched: 10. CDR3 length equals 16 residues. CDR1 and CDR2 (germline): SGHVS, FQNEAQ. CDR3 amino acids: CASSPGLAGEVNEQFF. CDR3 DNA: TGTGCCAGCAGCCCTGGTCTAGCGGGGGAGGTCAATGAGCAGTTCTTC.

This chain links TRBV18 with TRBJ2-7, with 8 bases matching TRBD2. CDR1 is KGHSH and CDR2 is LQKENI in the germline V gene. The CDR3 runs 16 residues. Trimming cost V 3 bases and J 2 bases; bases outside gene matches: 9. The DNA for the CDR3 is TGTGCCAGCTCACCCCCCACTAGCGGAGGGGCCTACGAGCAGTACTTC. Translating it yields CASSPPTSGGAYEQYF.